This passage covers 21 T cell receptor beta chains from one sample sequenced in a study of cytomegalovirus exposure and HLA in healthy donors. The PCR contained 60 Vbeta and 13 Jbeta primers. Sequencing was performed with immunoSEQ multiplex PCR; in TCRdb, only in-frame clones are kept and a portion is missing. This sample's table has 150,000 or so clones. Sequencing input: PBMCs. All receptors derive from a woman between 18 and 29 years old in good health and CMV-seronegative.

In DNA, the CDR3 is TGCGCCAGCAGCCACGAGTCTCGCGCGGAGACCCAGTACTTC. Translated, it gives CASSHESRAETQYF. V and J are TRBV4-3 and TRBJ2-5; unclear D gene. Deletions cut 3 bases from V and 5 bases from J, with 13 bases between. The CDR3 contains 14 residues. In germline, CDR1 is LGHNA, CDR2 YSLEER.

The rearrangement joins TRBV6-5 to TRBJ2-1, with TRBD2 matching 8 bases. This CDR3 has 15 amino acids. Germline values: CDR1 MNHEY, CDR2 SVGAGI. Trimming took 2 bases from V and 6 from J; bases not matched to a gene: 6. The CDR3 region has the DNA TGTGCCAGCAGTTACAGGACTAGCCCTACCAATGAGCAGTTCTTC. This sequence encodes CASSYRTSPTNEQFF.

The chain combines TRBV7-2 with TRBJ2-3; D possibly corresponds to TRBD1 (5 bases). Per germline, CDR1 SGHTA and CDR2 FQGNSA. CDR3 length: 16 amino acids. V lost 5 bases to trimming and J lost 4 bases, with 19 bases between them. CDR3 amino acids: CASSPGLGLTADTQYF. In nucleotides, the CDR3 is TGTGCCAGCAGCCCAGGGTTGGGGTTGACGGCAGATACGCAGTATTTT.

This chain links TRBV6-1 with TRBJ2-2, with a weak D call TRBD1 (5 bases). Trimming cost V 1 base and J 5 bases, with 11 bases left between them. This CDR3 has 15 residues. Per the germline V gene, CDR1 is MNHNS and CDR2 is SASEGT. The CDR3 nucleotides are TGTGCCAGCAGTGAAGAAGGGGCAGGGACCGGGGAGCTGTTTTTT. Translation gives CASSEEGAGTGELFF.

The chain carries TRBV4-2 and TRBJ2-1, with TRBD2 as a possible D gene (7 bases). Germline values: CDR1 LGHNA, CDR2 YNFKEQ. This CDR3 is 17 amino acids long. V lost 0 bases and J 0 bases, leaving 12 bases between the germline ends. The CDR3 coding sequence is TGTGCCAGCAGCCAAGATATGGGGGGGGCCTCCTACAATGAGCAGTTCTTC. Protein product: CASSQDMGGASYNEQFF.

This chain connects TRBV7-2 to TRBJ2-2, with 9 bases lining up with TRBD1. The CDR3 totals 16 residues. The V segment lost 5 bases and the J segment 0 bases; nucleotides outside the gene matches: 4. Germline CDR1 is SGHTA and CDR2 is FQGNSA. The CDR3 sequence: CASSPRQGANTGELFF. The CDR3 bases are TGTGCCAGCAGCCCAAGACAGGGGGCGAACACCGGGGAGCTGTTTTTT.

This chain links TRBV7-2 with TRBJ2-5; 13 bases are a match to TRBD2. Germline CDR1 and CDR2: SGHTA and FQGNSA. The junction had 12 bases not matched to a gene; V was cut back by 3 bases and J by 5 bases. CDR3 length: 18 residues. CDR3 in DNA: TGTGCCAGCAGCTTCGGGGCGGGGACTAGCGGGAAGTGGGAGACCCAGTACTTC. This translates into CASSFGAGTSGKWETQYF. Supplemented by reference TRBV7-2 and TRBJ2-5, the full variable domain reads GAGVSQSPSNKVTEKGKDVELRCDPISGHTALYWYRQSLGQGLEFLIYFQGNSAPDKSGLPSDRFSAERTGGSVSTLTIQRTQQEDSAVYLCASSFGAGTSGKWETQYFGPGTRLLVL.

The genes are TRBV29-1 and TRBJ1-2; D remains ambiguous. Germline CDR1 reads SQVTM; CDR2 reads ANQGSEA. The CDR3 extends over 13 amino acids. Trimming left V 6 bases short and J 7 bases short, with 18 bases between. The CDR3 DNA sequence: TGCAGCGTGGCCGGCGTCGCGGTCCTTGGCTACACCTTC. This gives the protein CSVAGVAVLGYTF.

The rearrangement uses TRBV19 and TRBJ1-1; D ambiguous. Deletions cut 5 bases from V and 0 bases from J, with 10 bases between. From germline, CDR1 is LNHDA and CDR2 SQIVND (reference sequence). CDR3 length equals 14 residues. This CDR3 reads CASSREGLNTEAFF. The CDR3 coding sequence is TGTGCCAGTAGTCGTGAGGGATTGAACACTGAAGCTTTCTTT.

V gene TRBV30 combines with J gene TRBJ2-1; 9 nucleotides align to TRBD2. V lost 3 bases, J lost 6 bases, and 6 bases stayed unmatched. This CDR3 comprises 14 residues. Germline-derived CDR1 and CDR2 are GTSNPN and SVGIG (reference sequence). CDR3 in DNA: TGTGCCTGGAGCCTGGGCGGGGGGGGCAATGAGCAGTTCTTC. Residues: CAWSLGGGGNEQFF.

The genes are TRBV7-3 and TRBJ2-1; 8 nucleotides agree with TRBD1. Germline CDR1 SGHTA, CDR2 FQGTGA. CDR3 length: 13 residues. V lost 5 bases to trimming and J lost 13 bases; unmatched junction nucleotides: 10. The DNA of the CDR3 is TGTGCCAGCAGCCTGACAGGGGCCCCCGTCCAGTTCTTC. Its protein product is CASSLTGAPVQFF.

CDR3 coding DNA: TGTGCCAGCAGTTTGTCAGCGGGAGGGTTTGAGCAGTTCTTC. Amino acid sequence: CASSLSAGGFEQFF. The chain is built from TRBV28 and TRBJ2-1; 10 positions agree with TRBD2. The CDR3 runs 14 residues. Germline CDR1 MDHEN, CDR2 SYDVKM. J lost 9 bases, V lost 3 bases, and 5 bases had no gene match.

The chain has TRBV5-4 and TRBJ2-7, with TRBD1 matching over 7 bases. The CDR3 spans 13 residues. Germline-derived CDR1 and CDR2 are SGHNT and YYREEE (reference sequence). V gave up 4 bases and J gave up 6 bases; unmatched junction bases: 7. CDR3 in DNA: TGTGCCAGCAGCGCCCAGACAGGGCCCGAGCAGTACTTC. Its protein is CASSAQTGPEQYF.

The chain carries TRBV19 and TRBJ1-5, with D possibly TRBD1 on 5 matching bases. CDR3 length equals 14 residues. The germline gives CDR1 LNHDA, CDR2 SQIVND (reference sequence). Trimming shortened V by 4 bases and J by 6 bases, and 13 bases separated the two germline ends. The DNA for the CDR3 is TGTGCCAGTAGTACAGGGCGGCTAGGTCAGCCCCAGCATTTT. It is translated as CASSTGRLGQPQHF.

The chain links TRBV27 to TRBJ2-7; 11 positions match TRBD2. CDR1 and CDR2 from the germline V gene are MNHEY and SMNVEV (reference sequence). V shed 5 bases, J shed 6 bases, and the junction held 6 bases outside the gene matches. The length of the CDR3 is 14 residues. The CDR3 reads CASSPSGRLSEQYF. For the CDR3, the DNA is TGTGCCAGCAGTCCTAGCGGGAGGTTGTCCGAGCAGTACTTC.

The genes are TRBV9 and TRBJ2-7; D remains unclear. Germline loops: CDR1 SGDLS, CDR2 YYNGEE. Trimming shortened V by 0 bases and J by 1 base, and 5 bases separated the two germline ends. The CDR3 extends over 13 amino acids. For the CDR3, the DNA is TGTGCCAGCAGCGTAGGAGTTTCCTACGAGCAGTACTTC. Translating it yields CASSVGVSYEQYF.

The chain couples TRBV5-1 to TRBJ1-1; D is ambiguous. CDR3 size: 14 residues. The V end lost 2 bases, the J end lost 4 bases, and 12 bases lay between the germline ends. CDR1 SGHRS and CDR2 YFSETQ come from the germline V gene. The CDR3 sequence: CASSFEGRGTEAFF. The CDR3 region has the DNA TGCGCCAGCAGCTTCGAGGGCCGAGGCACTGAAGCTTTCTTT.

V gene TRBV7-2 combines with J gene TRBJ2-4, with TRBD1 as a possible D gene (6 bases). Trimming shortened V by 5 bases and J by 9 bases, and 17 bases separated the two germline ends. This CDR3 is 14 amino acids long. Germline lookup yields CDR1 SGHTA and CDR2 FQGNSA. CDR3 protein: CASSQRTAGSIQYF. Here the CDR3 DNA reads TGTGCCAGCAGCCAGCGGACAGCAGGGAGCATTCAGTACTTC.

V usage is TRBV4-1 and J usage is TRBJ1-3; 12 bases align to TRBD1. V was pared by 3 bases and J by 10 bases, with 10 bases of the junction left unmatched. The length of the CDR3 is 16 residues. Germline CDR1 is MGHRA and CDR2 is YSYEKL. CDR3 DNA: TGCGCCAGCAGCCACCTTAGCGGGACAGGGGGCACTACCATATATTTT. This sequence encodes CASSHLSGTGGTTIYF.

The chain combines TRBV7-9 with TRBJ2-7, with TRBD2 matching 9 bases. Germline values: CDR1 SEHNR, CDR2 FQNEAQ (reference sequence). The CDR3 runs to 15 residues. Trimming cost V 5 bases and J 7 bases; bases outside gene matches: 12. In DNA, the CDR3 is TGTGCCAGCAGCCGAGACTCTAGCGGGGTGTGGGAGCAGTACTTC. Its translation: CASSRDSSGVWEQYF.

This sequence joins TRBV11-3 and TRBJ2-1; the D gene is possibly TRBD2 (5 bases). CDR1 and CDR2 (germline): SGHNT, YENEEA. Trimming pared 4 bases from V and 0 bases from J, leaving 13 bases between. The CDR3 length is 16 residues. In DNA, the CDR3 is TGTGCCAGCAGCTCCCCTCTAGCTAGCTCCTACAATGAGCAGTTCTTC. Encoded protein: CASSSPLASSYNEQFF.